Shown below are 29 T cell receptor beta chains from a single sample sequenced in a study of identical twins. TCRdb called the 5' RACE reads again in MiXCR, with one record for every CDR3 protein. The repertoire consists of nearly 900,000 distinct CDR3 sequences, with roughly an eighth occurring once and the leading ten covering around 1.6%. These data were likewise used in another study, on yellow fever vaccine responses in identical twins.

Source material: PBMCs. These receptors were taken from a woman younger than 35 in good health.

This clonotype was recorded a few times. The chain has TRBV28 and TRBJ2-1, with TRBD1 as a possible D gene (5 bases). The V and J ends lost 4 bases and 0 bases respectively, with 22 bases between them. Germline V lookup: CDR1 MDHEN, CDR2 SYDVKM. The CDR3 runs to 19 residues. CDR3 sequence (DNA): TGTGCCAGCAGTTCCGTAAAGGGGCCCCCCTATCGCTCCTACAATGAGCAGTTCTTC. It is translated as CASSSVKGPPYRSYNEQFF.

The gene calls are TRBV10-1 and TRBJ2-3; 14 nucleotides line up with TRBD2. Germline V CDR1 and CDR2: WNHNN, SYGVQD (reference sequence). The length of the CDR3 is 18 residues. The junction had 7 bases not matched to a gene; V was cut back by 3 bases and J by 2 bases. The CDR3 sequence is CASSDPGLAGESTDTQYF. The CDR3 DNA follows: TGCGCCAGCAGTGACCCGGGACTAGCGGGGGAGTCCACAGATACGCAGTATTTT.

This chain connects TRBV5-1 to TRBJ2-7; D not resolved. The V end was cut by 5 bases, the J end by 5 bases, with 14 bases between. The CDR3 length is 13 residues. Per the germline V gene, CDR1 is SGHRS and CDR2 is YFSETQ. This chain's CDR3 is CASSSDVGHEQYV. As DNA, the CDR3 is TGCGCCAGCAGTTCGGATGTCGGCCACGAGCAGTACGTC.

There are many counts of this clonotype. The rearrangement uses TRBV5-6 and TRBJ2-3; TRBD2 matches 12 bases. This CDR3 region has 19 residues. The germline V gene encodes CDR1 SGHDT and CDR2 YYEEEE. V lost 4 bases, J lost 1 base, and 13 bases stayed unmatched. In nucleotides, the CDR3 is TGTGCCAGCAGCGGGTCGACTAGCGGGAGAAACCCCGGCACAGATACGCAGTATTTT. Its protein product is CASSGSTSGRNPGTDTQYF.

This chain links TRBV7-2 with TRBJ2-5; the D gene could be TRBD1 or TRBD2 (5 bases each). Germline-derived CDR1 and CDR2 are SGHTA and FQGNSA. The V and J ends lost 0 bases and 7 bases respectively, with 12 bases between them. This CDR3 has 14 amino acids. The CDR3 loop is CASSLAGLGGTQYF. The CDR3 region has the DNA TGTGCCAGCAGCTTAGCAGGACTTGGGGGGACCCAGTACTTC.

This clonotype was counted many times. V and J are TRBV3-1 and TRBJ2-2, with 7 bases that match TRBD1. This CDR3 comprises 16 residues. The germline V gene encodes CDR1 LGHDT and CDR2 YNNKEL (reference sequence). V dropped 2 bases and J dropped 2; count of bases not matched to a gene: 5. This CDR3 reads CASSQRWTGNTGELFF. The CDR3 DNA sequence: TGTGCCAGCAGCCAAAGGTGGACAGGTAACACCGGGGAGCTGTTTTTT.

V gene TRBV12-3 or TRBV12-4 combines with J gene TRBJ2-5; D is unresolved. The CDR3 is made up of 15 amino acids. V lost 1 base and J 4 bases, leaving 13 bases between the germline ends. CDR3 loop: CASSLGHLYGETQYF. The CDR3 nucleotides read TGTGCCAGCAGTTTAGGGCACCTTTACGGAGAGACCCAGTACTTC.

This clonotype was seen a few times. The chain combines TRBV6-5 with TRBJ2-1; the D gene is possibly TRBD2 (6 bases). Germline-derived CDR1 and CDR2 are MNHEY and SVGAGI. There are 13 residues in the CDR3. V gave up 0 bases and J gave up 9 bases, with 9 bases separating them. DNA of the CDR3: TGTGCCAGCAGTTACTCAGGGGAGGTTGAGCAGTTCTTC. Translated, it gives CASSYSGEVEQFF.

The gene calls are TRBV12-3 or TRBV12-4 and TRBJ1-5; a possible D gene is TRBD1 (5 bases). CDR3 size: 15 residues. The V and J ends lost 3 bases and 3 bases respectively, with 12 bases between them. The CDR3: CASSFKGSLNQPQHF. Here the CDR3 DNA reads TGTGCCAGCAGTTTTAAGGGGTCCCTCAATCAGCCCCAGCATTTT.

The chain uses TRBV12-3 or TRBV12-4 and TRBJ2-7, with TRBD2 matching 11 bases. This CDR3 has 15 amino acids. The J segment lost 4 bases and the V segment lost 3 bases, leaving 5 bases of the junction unmatched. CDR3 sequence: CASSLPGLAVYEQYF. CDR3 bases: TGTGCCAGCAGTTTGCCGGGACTAGCGGTTTACGAGCAGTACTTC.

There are a few counts of this clonotype. The CDR3 spells CASSHQGVDTQYF. In DNA, the CDR3 is TGTGCCAGCAGCCACCAAGGAGTGGATACGCAGTATTTT. This chain uses TRBV3-1 with TRBJ2-3, with D unclear. Germline V gene sequence: CDR1 LGHDT, CDR2 YNNKEL (reference sequence). Trimming removed 3 bases at V and 6 bases at J, with 10 bases between. This CDR3 has 13 amino acids.

V and J are TRBV7-8 and TRBJ1-3, with D perhaps matching TRBD1 (6 bases). The CDR3 is 16 amino acids. V was clipped by 1 base and J by 0 bases, with 10 bases between them. Germline V gene sequence: CDR1 SGHVS, CDR2 FQNEAQ. CDR3 DNA sequence: TGTGCCAGCAGCTTAGAGACAGGTTCCTCTGGAAACACCATATATTTT. It is translated as CASSLETGSSGNTIYF. Full variable domain (rest looked up from reference TRBV7-8 and TRBJ1-3): GAGVSQSPRYKVAKRGQDVALRCDPISGHVSLFWYQQALGQGPEFLTYFQNEAQLDKSGLPSDRFFAERPEGSVSTLKIQRTQQEDSAVYLCASSLETGSSGNTIYFGEGSWLTVV.

Ten or more counts support this clonotype. This chain links TRBV7-2 with TRBJ1-5; D possibly corresponds to TRBD1 (6 bases). V lost 4 bases and J 11 bases, leaving 9 bases between the germline ends. This CDR3 has 11 amino acids. Germline V gene data show CDR1 as SGHTA and CDR2 as FQGNSA. The CDR3 DNA sequence: TGTGCCAGCAGCTCTGGACAGACCCAGCATTTT. Amino acids: CASSSGQTQHF.

This sequence joins TRBV18 and TRBJ2-5, with D perhaps TRBD2 (6 bases). Germline V gene sequence: CDR1 KGHSH, CDR2 LQKENI. The CDR3 has 16 amino acids. Trimming cost V 5 bases and J 5 bases, with 21 bases left between them. CDR3 region: CASSSRGEPPWETQYF. DNA of the CDR3: TGTGCCAGCTCATCGCGCGGGGAGCCCCCCTGGGAGACCCAGTACTTC.

This clonotype was recorded a few times. This chain links TRBV7-9 with TRBJ2-1; no clear D gene. Germline-derived CDR1 and CDR2 are SEHNR and FQNEAQ (reference sequence). This CDR3 region has 12 residues. The V gene lost 5 bases and the J gene lost 6 bases, with 8 bases spanning the gap. The CDR3 nucleotides read TGTGCCAGCAGCGCAATTGGCAATGAGCAGTTCTTC. It codes for CASSAIGNEQFF.

The chain is built from TRBV24-1 and TRBJ2-5; possible D gene TRBD1, 6 bases. V lost 2 bases to trimming and J lost 5 bases, with 14 bases between them. Germline CDR1 is KGHDR and CDR2 is SFDVKD. The CDR3 consists of 15 residues. The CDR3: CATSDSSGEWETQYF. CDR3 sequence (DNA): TGTGCCACCAGTGATTCCTCAGGGGAGTGGGAGACCCAGTACTTC.

This clonotype was observed a handful of times. This sequence joins TRBV20-1 and TRBJ2-7, with 8 bases aligning to TRBD2. Trimming removed 1 base from V and 0 bases from J; junction bases left unmatched: 8. CDR1 and CDR2 (germline): DFQATT, SNEGSKA (reference sequence). The length of the CDR3 is 16 residues. CDR3 sequence reads: CSARVFGGGSSYEQYV. In DNA, the CDR3 is TGCAGTGCTAGAGTGTTTGGCGGGGGGTCCTCCTACGAGCAGTACGTC.

The V and J genes are TRBV7-9 and TRBJ2-5, with 7 positions matching TRBD1. Unmatched junction bases numbered 12, after V lost 4 bases and J lost 7 bases. This CDR3 is 15 amino acids long. Germline assignment: CDR1 SEHNR and CDR2 FQNEAQ (reference sequence). In DNA, the CDR3 is TGTGCCAGCAGCTCTACAGGGACACCAGGGGGGACCCAGTACTTC. Amino acid sequence: CASSSTGTPGGTQYF. Supplemented by reference TRBV7-9 and TRBJ2-5, the full variable domain reads DTGVSQNPRHKITKRGQNVTFRCDPISEHNRLYWYRQTLGQGPEFLTYFQNEAQLEKSRLLSDRFSAERPKGSFSTLEIQRTEQGDSAMYLCASSSTGTPGGTQYFGPGTRLLVL.

The rearrangement uses TRBV7-8 and TRBJ2-5, with no clear D. Germline CDR1 reads SGHVS; CDR2 reads FQNEAQ. V lost 3 bases to trimming and J lost 4 bases, with 12 bases between them. This CDR3 contains 14 residues. The DNA for the CDR3 is TGTGCCAGCAGCTTCCGGCCAAGCCCAGAGACCCAGTACTTC. Encoded protein: CASSFRPSPETQYF.

V is TRBV28 and J is TRBJ2-5; perhaps D is TRBD1 or TRBD2 (5 bases each). V was pared by 1 base and J by 7 bases, with 16 bases between. The germline V gene encodes CDR1 MDHEN and CDR2 SYDVKM. This CDR3 contains 15 residues. Here the CDR3 reads CASSLSNDSGGTQYF. CDR3 sequence (DNA): TGTGCCAGCAGTTTATCTAACGACAGCGGTGGGACCCAGTACTTC.

The rearrangement uses TRBV12-3 or TRBV12-4 and TRBJ2-2, with TRBD1 identical over 7 bases. The CDR3 runs 15 residues. After removal of 8 bases from V and 4 bases from J, the junction contained 10 bases not matched to a gene. The CDR3 spells CASSRQGASTGELFF. The CDR3 nucleotides read TGTGCCAGCTCAAGACAGGGCGCGAGCACCGGGGAGCTGTTTTTT.

In its sample, this clonotype was seen a few times. The rearrangement joins TRBV28 to TRBJ2-7; 7 bases are shared with TRBD2. V shed 2 bases and J 7 bases; nucleotides not matched to a gene: 14. The CDR3 runs to 16 residues. CDR1 is MDHEN and CDR2 is SYDVKM in the germline V gene. The CDR3 DNA reads as TGTGCCAGCAGTTTAGCGTCTAGCGGAAACACAAGGGAGCAGTACTTC. This encodes CASSLASSGNTREQYF.

The chain is built from TRBV11-2 and TRBJ2-2, with 7 nucleotides matching TRBD2. Germline V gene lookup returns CDR1 SGHAT and CDR2 FQNNGV. The CDR3 runs to 16 residues. V shed 2 bases and J 1 base; nucleotides not matched to a gene: 4. The CDR3 region has the DNA TGTGCCAGCAGCTTAACCCGGGGGGTGAACACCGGGGAGCTGTTTTTT. As protein: CASSLTRGVNTGELFF. The complete variable domain, with remaining parts taken from reference TRBV11-2 and TRBJ2-2, reads EAGVAQSPRYKIIEKRQSVAFWCNPISGHATLYWYQQILGQGPKLLIQFQNNGVVDDSQLPKDRFSAERLKGVDSTLKIQPAKLEDSAVYLCASSLTRGVNTGELFFGEGSRLTVL.

This clonotype was counted only a few times. CDR3 sequence reads: CASSPGLAGAMGSYNEQFF. The CDR3 nucleotides are TGTGCCAGCAGCCCCGGGCTAGCGGGAGCCATGGGCTCCTACAATGAGCAGTTCTTC. The chain recombines TRBV28 with TRBJ2-1, with 10 bases aligning to TRBD2. This CDR3 is built from 19 residues. CDR1 is MDHEN, CDR2 SYDVKM, per germline. The junction had 14 bases not matched to a gene; V was cut back by 6 bases and J by 0 bases.

V and J are TRBV5-1 and TRBJ1-4, with D tentatively TRBD1 (5 bases). V gave up 0 bases and J gave up 1 base, with 7 bases separating them. Germline V gene lookup returns CDR1 SGHRS and CDR2 YFSETQ. CDR3 length: 15 residues. The CDR3 sequence: CASSLAGGTNEKLFF. In DNA, the CDR3 is TGCGCCAGCAGCTTGGCTGGGGGAACTAATGAAAAACTGTTTTTT.

This clonotype was counted a few times. The V and J genes are TRBV9 and TRBJ2-4; no reliable D call. CDR1 is SGDLS and CDR2 is YYNGEE in the germline V gene. Trimming took off 0 bases at V and 0 bases at J, with 7 bases between the two ends. The CDR3 consists of 15 residues. The CDR3 sequence: CASSVGPLAKNIQYF. The CDR3 DNA follows: TGTGCCAGCAGCGTAGGGCCGTTAGCCAAAAACATTCAGTACTTC.

This clonotype was recorded at least ten times. The chain links TRBV12-3 or TRBV12-4 to TRBJ2-6; no clear D gene. The CDR3 has 14 amino acids. Trimming left V 6 bases short and J 3 bases short, with 9 bases between. Here the CDR3 reads CASRLMSGANVLTF. The CDR3 nucleotides read TGTGCCAGCAGGCTTATGAGTGGGGCCAACGTCCTGACTTTC.

The chain has TRBV4-1 and TRBJ2-3, with D possibly being TRBD1 (6 bases). The CDR3 consists of 17 residues. V dropped 1 base and J dropped 0 bases, with 14 bases sitting between them. Germline values: CDR1 MGHRA, CDR2 YSYEKL. DNA of the CDR3: TGCGCCAGCAGCCAAGGGGACACCATCCTGAGCACAGATACGCAGTATTTT. Translating gives CASSQGDTILSTDTQYF.

This clonotype was observed a few times. The V call is TRBV4-1, the J call TRBJ1-5; TRBD1 matches 8 bases. There are 15 residues in the CDR3. Germline V gene lookup returns CDR1 MGHRA and CDR2 YSYEKL. The V and J ends lost 3 bases and 5 bases, in that order; junction bases with no gene match: 6. CDR3 coding DNA: TGCGCCAGCAGCCAGGCTGACAGGGGCTATCAGCCCCAGCATTTT. Amino acid sequence: CASSQADRGYQPQHF.